This is a list of T cell receptor beta chains from one sample in a study of cytomegalovirus exposure and HLA in healthy donors. Sequencing used immunoSEQ multiplex PCR; TCRdb keeps in-frame clones, though not all of them. Here the sample spans around 160,000 clones, 65% to 80% being singletons. Sequencing was done on a sample of PBMCs. Receptors originate from a man in his forties in good health and CMV-seropositive. Each CDR3 is given with its conserved first and last residue. The order of the fields is V gene, J gene, D gene, clone size, CDR3 DNA, CDR3 protein. The D gene is left open where the match is weak. For some rows the clone size is stated as once, few or many, or as a class when expanded; others skip it.

TRBV5-8	TRBJ2-1	.	.	TGTGCCAGCAACTTGGGACCTAGAGATGAGCAGTTCTTC	CASNLGPRDEQFF
TRBV9	TRBJ2-3	.	.	TGTGCCAGCAGCGACGGCGGTCATAGCACAGATACGCAGTATTTT	CASSDGGHSTDTQYF
TRBV19	TRBJ1-1	.	.	TGTGCCAGTAGGAACCCGGGACTCCGGAACACTGAAGCTTTCTTT	CASRNPGLRNTEAFF
TRBV11-2	TRBJ1-2	TRBD1	.	TGTGCCAGCAGCTCGACGACAGGGATACACACCTTC	CASSSTTGIHTF
TRBV5-1	TRBJ2-5	.	.	TGCGCCAGCAGCTTCACCGGGAGAGGGCAAGAGACCCAGTACTTC	CASSFTGRGQETQYF
TRBV6-1	TRBJ2-7	.	few	TGTGCCAGCACCCCCACGCGCGGTTCCTACGAGCAGTACTTC	CASTPTRGSYEQYF
TRBV7-8	TRBJ1-2	TRBD1	once	TGTGCCAGCAGCTTAGTGGTGGGACAGGGGGCGAGTGGCTACACCTTC	CASSLVVGQGASGYTF
TRBV5-6	TRBJ1-1	.	.	TGTGCCAGCAGCTCCGCGGAGAGTCGCACTGAAGCTTTCTTT	CASSSAESRTEAFF
TRBV5-1	TRBJ2-1	TRBD2	.	TGCGCCAGCAGCTTGGACCTCAGCGGGAGTTCCTACAATGAGCAGTTCTTC	CASSLDLSGSSYNEQFF
TRBV6-4	TRBJ1-2	TRBD1	.	TGTGCCAGCAGTGACTTAAACCGGGACAGGGTAAACTATGGCTACACCTTC	CASSDLNRDRVNYGYTF
TRBV4-1	TRBJ2-3	.	.	TGCGCCAGCAGCCAAGATCCTCGCGGGTTAAGCACAGATACGCAGTATTTT	CASSQDPRGLSTDTQYF
TRBV5-1	TRBJ2-6	TRBD1	.	TGCGCCAGCGGACCGGGACAGGGCCTTTTTATCTCTGGGGCCAACGTCCTGACTTTC	CASGPGQGLFISGANVLTF
TRBV5-1	TRBJ2-3	TRBD2	few	TGCGCCAGCAGCCGGACTAGCGGGACAAGCACAGATACGCAGTATTTT	CASSRTSGTSTDTQYF